The T cell receptor beta chain under discussion was sequenced for a study of blood T cell repertoires in COVID-19. For the study at large: Samples taken during acute and convalescent COVID-19 were collected in the United States, Italy and Spain. From T cells, B-cell-depleted T cells, or PBMCs came the material, which was cDNA or gDNA.

Original processing methods: Quantification of nucleated cells was approximated via reference gene primer amplification. The method was immunoSEQ multiplex PCR; TCRdb's version includes in-frame clones alone and lacks a portion of them. The D gene and trimming were derived from the DNA, and the V and J assignments and clone size from that table. The table shows more than 65,000 clones, with roughly four fifths occurring only once. Trimming removed 6 bases at V and 0 bases at J, with 15 bases between. This CDR3 region has 16 residues. Germline V gene data show CDR1 as SGHTA and CDR2 as FQGNSA. The chain employs TRBV7-2 and TRBJ2-4; TRBD1 is a possible D gene (6 bases). The sequenced sample was peripheral blood. The clonotype was recovered from a human donor in a cohort sampled during active COVID-19. The CDR3 DNA is TGTGCCAGCAGTTACAGGGATAGTTTAGCCAAAAACATTCAGTACTTC. Protein product: CASSYRDSLAKNIQYF.